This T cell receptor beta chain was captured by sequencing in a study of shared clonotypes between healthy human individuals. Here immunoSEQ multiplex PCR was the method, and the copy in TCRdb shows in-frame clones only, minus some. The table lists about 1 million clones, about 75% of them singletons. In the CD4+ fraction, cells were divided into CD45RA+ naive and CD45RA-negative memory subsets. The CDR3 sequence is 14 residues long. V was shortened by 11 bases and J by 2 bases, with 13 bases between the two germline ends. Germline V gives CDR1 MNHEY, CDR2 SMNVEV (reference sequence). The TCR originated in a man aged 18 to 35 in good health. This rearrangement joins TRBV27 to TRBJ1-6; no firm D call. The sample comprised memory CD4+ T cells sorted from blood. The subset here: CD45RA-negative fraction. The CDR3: CAGNREPYNSPLHF. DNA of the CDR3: TGTGCCGGTAATAGGGAACCCTATAATTCACCCCTCCACTTT.